This T cell receptor (beta chain) was sequenced during a study of T cell responses to AZD1222 COVID-19 vaccine (dated by TCRdb to about 2021). Study-wide context: AZD1222 recipients with second doses at about 4 weeks or about 12 weeks were pooled, because spike-specific TCR depth and breadth did not differ between schedules. A total of over 230 trial participants underwent TCR sequencing, of whom approximately 210 received two doses of AZD1222 and some 26 received two doses of the MenACWY control vaccine. Trial participants were enrolled by age into 18-55, 56-69 and 70-plus year subgroups, with roughly 150, 30 and 60 TCR-sequenced participants respectively.

The CDR3 regions of human TCRbeta chains were analyzed by immunosequencing. Per the original workflow: Repertoire TCRs were checked for matches against a reference library of SARS-CoV-2-specific TCRs that had been generated using the MIRA antigen-specificity platform. Breadth meant the fraction of unique TCRs that were SARS-CoV-2-associated, whereas depth meant the fraction of total T cells that were SARS-CoV-2-associated. Using the MIRA data, every spike-specific TCR was mapped to the spike region that the TCR reacted to and assigned to either a CD4 or a CD8 class. Log10-transformed breadth and depth values were compared by one-way ANOVA with Sidak's multiple comparisons tests. Not all clones reach the TCRdb copy of this immuneACCESS table, which keeps in-frame sequences only. Checked studies attribute under half of the gap to unresolved V genes and leave the rest unexplained. V and J calls and clone size are given by that table; D and trimming were obtained from the DNA. The sample has about 170,000 clones on record, 80% to 90% of them singletons. Jointly, the top ten make up 6.9% of the sample.

The time point label corresponds to: baseline before first vaccination. Samples from vaccinated people were obtained from the UK trials COV001 and COV002, which included a single-blind randomized controlled phase 2/3 trial of AZD1222 (ChAdOx1 nCoV-19) in healthy adults. For TCRbeta chain sequencing, PBMC samples from trial participants were taken at day 0 and at day 28 after the second dose. Of note for this clone: This receptor's antigen is unknown. Base qualities are not at hand, and no much larger clone is one base apart.

A distance of 12 bases separates the germline ends of V and J, which lose 2 bases and 0 bases respectively. From the germline V gene, CDR1 is SGHTA and CDR2 is FQGNSA. The CDR3 spans 16 residues, from the cysteine through the phenylalanine. Of the read, only the CDR3 DNA is kept; its 48 bases are in frame from base 1. The paper as a whole reports these results and caveats: Participants were mostly white British and included more females than males, and it was suggested by the authors that clonal diversity may have been underestimated. No day 14 peak-response samples were available, so repertoires were characterized only after the peak T cell response. Vaccine-associated CD4 TCRs spanned the whole spike protein, with dominant responses in regions 160-218 and 743-854. After two AZD1222 doses, both the breadth and the depth of spike-specific TCRs were significantly higher than at day 0 and than in MenACWY recipients. Epitopes outside the regions mutated in the B.1.351 and B.1.1.7 variants were reportedly recognized by nearly half of the unique spike-specific TCRs. Conclusions about previously exposed vaccinees are limited because only five to seven AZD1222 recipients were SARS-CoV-2 seropositive at baseline. The 56-69-year group was small, and its depth increase did not reach significance, likely because of low power.

Source: peripheral blood, taken on day 0 of AZD1222 vaccination. The TCR comes from an adult in good health. Recombination linked TRBV7-2 to TRBJ2-3; 6 matching bases give a weak D call of TRBD2. The nucleotide sequence reads as follows: TGTGCCAGCAGCTTATGGGGGGTAACTAGCACAGATACGCAGTATTTT. Its coded protein is CASSLWGVTSTDTQYF. Supplemented by the reference TRBV7-2 and TRBJ2-3 proteins around the CDR3, the complete variable domain is GAGVSQSPSNKVTEKGKDVELRCDPISGHTALYWYRQSLGQGLEFLIYFQGNSAPDKSGLPSDRFSAERTGGSVSTLTIQRTQQEDSAVYLCASSLWGVTSTDTQYFGPGTRLTVL.